These T cell receptor beta chains were read from a single sample in a study of T cells in localized non-small cell lung cancer. Assay used: immunoSEQ multiplex PCR; TCRdb lists only in-frame clones, some missing. The sample consists of about 53,000 clones, approximately 83% of them appearing once. The specimen was peripheral blood mononuclear cells, collected before any cancer treatment. The receptors originated from a man aged 35 to 69 with stage III lung adenocarcinoma. Both conserved end residues are part of each CDR3. The D gene is left open where the match is weak. Only part of the rows carry a size: once, few, many, or a class if the clone is expanded.

D gene	J gene	clone size	V gene	CDR3 DNA	CDR3 protein
NA	TRBJ1-1	NA	TRBV7-2	TGTGCCAGCAGCTCACAGGGTGGGAGGTACACTGAAGCTTTCTTT	CASSSQGGRYTEAFF
NA	TRBJ2-3	NA	TRBV11-1	TGTGCCAGCAGCGTGGGAGTGCTAGCAGATACGCAGTATTTT	CASSVGVLADTQYF
NA	TRBJ2-1	once	TRBV7-3	TGTGCCAGCAGCTTAAGTTCGGGGCATGAGCAGTTCTTC	CASSLSSGHEQFF
NA	TRBJ2-7	NA	TRBV7-9	TGTGCCAGCAGCTCCGATCCATCGCCTTCCTACGAGCAGTACTTC	CASSSDPSPSYEQYF
TRBD1	TRBJ1-1	NA	TRBV6-5	TGTGCCAGCAGTTACTCGACAGGGTTGAACACTGAAGCTTTCTTT	CASSYSTGLNTEAFF
NA	TRBJ1-3	NA	TRBV10-3	TGTGCCATCAGTGAGGGCATTCAAAGAAACACCATATATTTT	CAISEGIQRNTIYF
NA	TRBJ2-1	NA	TRBV6-1	TGTGCCAGCACCGGGACGGAGTCCACCTTAGGGTTCTTC	CASTGTESTLGFF
NA	TRBJ2-1	NA	TRBV29-1	TGCAGCGTTGGCGGCAATCCATACAATGAGCAGTTCTTC	CSVGGNPYNEQFF
NA	TRBJ2-6	few	TRBV27	TGTGCCAGTCTCTCTGGGGCCAACGTCCTGACTTTC	CASLSGANVLTF
NA	TRBJ2-2	NA	TRBV27	TGTGCCAGCAGCCAGGTGGGGGCCGCGGGGACCGGGGAGCTGTTTTTT	CASSQVGAAGTGELFF
TRBD2	TRBJ2-7	NA	TRBV10-3	TGTGCCTCATTGGGACTAGCGGGCCACGAGCAGTACTTC	CASLGLAGHEQYF
NA	TRBJ2-7	NA	TRBV9	TGTGCCAGCAGCCCAACAGGGTCCTACGAGCAGTACTTC	CASSPTGSYEQYF
NA	TRBJ2-1	NA	TRBV7-9	TGTGCCAGCAGCCCCGGAGCTCGTTTCGGGAGCTCCTACAATGAGCAGTTCTTC	CASSPGARFGSSYNEQFF
TRBD2	TRBJ2-1	NA	TRBV19	TGTGCCGGCACTAGCGGGAGGGGGTACAATGAGCAGTTCTTC	CAGTSGRGYNEQFF
NA	TRBJ1-3	NA	TRBV5-1	TGCGCCAGCAGCACGGACGGGGGCTCTGGAAACACCATATATTTT	CASSTDGGSGNTIYF
NA	TRBJ1-5	NA	TRBV7-9	TGTGCCAGCAGCTTCTCGCTGGATAGCAATCAGCCCCAGCATTTT	CASSFSLDSNQPQHF
TRBD1	TRBJ2-5	NA	TRBV11-2	TGTGCCAGCAGCCCACAGGGGGGAGAGACCCAGTACTTC	CASSPQGGETQYF
TRBD2	TRBJ2-2	NA	TRBV6-6	TGTGCCAGCCGTGAGCGGGAGGATTCGGGGGAGCTGTTTTTT	CASREREDSGELFF
NA	TRBJ2-5	NA	TRBV5-1	TGCGCCAGCCTTGGACAAGAGACCCAGTACTTC	CASLGQETQYF
TRBD2	TRBJ2-2	NA	TRBV19	TGTGCCAGTAGTCTTAGCGGGGTCACCTCCGGGGAGCTGTTTTTT	CASSLSGVTSGELFF
NA	TRBJ2-2	NA	TRBV5-6	TGTGCCAGCACCTGGACAGTGAATCCCACCGGGGAGCTGTTTTTT	CASTWTVNPTGELFF
TRBD2	TRBJ2-7	NA	TRBV7-9	TGTGCCAGCAGCCGGGGACTAGCGGGAGCCTACGAGCAGTACTTC	CASSRGLAGAYEQYF
NA	TRBJ2-3	NA	TRBV7-3	TGTGCCAGCAGCTTACTCGGGGAGTTAGATACGCAGTATTTT	CASSLLGELDTQYF
TRBD2	TRBJ2-3	NA	TRBV18	TGTGCCAGCTCCCCAACTAGCGGCAACACAGATACGCAGTATTTT	CASSPTSGNTDTQYF
NA	TRBJ2-2	many	TRBV19	TGTGCCAGTAGTATGTACCTCACGGCCGGGGAGCTGTTTTTT	CASSMYLTAGELFF
NA	TRBJ2-5	NA	TRBV9	TGTGCCAGCAGCGTAGAAGGTCAGGGGTCGGGGGAGACCCAGTACTTC	CASSVEGQGSGETQYF
NA	TRBJ2-7	NA	TRBV2	TGTGCCACCGGTGCAGGGGAGAGATACGAGCAGTACTTC	CATGAGERYEQYF
TRBD1	TRBJ1-5	NA	TRBV19	TGTGCCAGTAGTATCCTACAGGGGGAGGATCAGCCCCAGCATTTT	CASSILQGEDQPQHF
NA	TRBJ2-5	once	TRBV7-2	TGTGCCAGCAGACGCCCGGGACACCTCCAAGAGACCCAGTACTTC	CASRRPGHLQETQYF
NA	TRBJ1-6	NA	TRBV6-5	TGTGCCAGCAGTTACTCCCGGGAACCCCTCCACTTT	CASSYSREPLHF
NA	TRBJ1-2	NA	TRBV7-9	TGTGCCAGCAGCTTAGTTAGGGGCTATGGCTACACCTTC	CASSLVRGYGYTF
NA	TRBJ2-1	NA	TRBV5-1	TGCGCCAGCAGCTTGGGTCGACAGGAACACAATGAGCAGTTCTTC	CASSLGRQEHNEQFF
NA	TRBJ2-3	NA	TRBV9	TGTGCCAGCAGCGTAGCGGGCCACACAGATACGCAGTATTTT	CASSVAGHTDTQYF
TRBD1	TRBJ1-1	few	TRBV7-9	TGTGCCAGCAGCCTTGACAGGGACACTGAAGCTTTCTTT	CASSLDRDTEAFF
NA	TRBJ1-4	NA	TRBV4-2	TGTGCCAGCAGCTTGGAATTTGGGACAACTAATGAAAAACTGTTTTTT	CASSLEFGTTNEKLFF
NA	TRBJ2-1	NA	TRBV27	TGTGCCACCGGCGACAATGAGCAGTTCTTC	CATGDNEQFF
NA	TRBJ1-4	NA	TRBV7-9	TGTGCCAGCAGCTACGGGACTATCGATGAAAAACTGTTTTTT	CASSYGTIDEKLFF